Presented here are 17 T cell receptor beta chains from one specimen sequenced in a study of OX40 agonist ivuxolimab in advanced cancers. This table comes from immunoSEQ multiplex PCR, and its TCRdb copy is limited to in-frame clones, with some not included. The sample yields roughly 34,000 clones, about 92% seen once. Material: CD4+ or CD8+ T cells sorted from blood, obtained in a trial of the OX40 agonist ivuxolimab. Receptors were obtained from an adult with an advanced solid tumor such as melanoma, head and neck, liver or kidney cancer.

CDR3 coding DNA: TGTGCCAGCAGTTTCCGGGAGCTTGGGGACACTGAAGCTTTCTTT. Translating gives CASSFRELGDTEAFF. This chain connects TRBV7-9 to TRBJ1-1, with unresolved D. CDR1 SEHNR and CDR2 FQNEAQ come from the germline V gene (reference sequence). The germline V and J ends were trimmed by 6 bases and 3 bases, with 17 bases remaining between them. This CDR3 is 15 amino acids long.

This chain joins TRBV2 and TRBJ2-4; 10 nucleotides line up with TRBD2. CDR3 length: 13 residues. Germline CDR1 and CDR2: SNHLY and FYNNEI. V lost 6 bases to trimming and J lost 5 bases; unmatched junction nucleotides: 1. In DNA form, the CDR3 reads TGTGCCAGCAGCACTAGCGGGGAAAACATTCAGTACTTC. Its translation: CASSTSGENIQYF.

This chain links TRBV11-2 with TRBJ1-1; D perhaps matches TRBD1 (5 bases). The V gene lost 1 base and the J gene lost 6 bases, with 12 bases spanning the gap. Germline CDR1 SGHAT, CDR2 FQNNGV. The CDR3 covers 14 residues. DNA for the CDR3: TGTGCCAGCAGCTTAGTAGATGGAGGGGCTGAAGCTTTCTTT. It is translated as CASSLVDGGAEAFF.

The chain carries TRBV2 and TRBJ2-1, with D maybe TRBD1 (6 bases). The germline V gene has CDR1 SNHLY and CDR2 FYNNEI. This CDR3 contains 16 residues. Trimming removed 7 bases from V and 2 bases from J, with 18 bases in between. CDR3 in DNA: TGTGCCAGCACAGGGGCCCACTTTTTCCCCTACAATGAGCAGTTCTTC. Protein product: CASTGAHFFPYNEQFF.

In its sample, this clone was seen once. CDR3 in amino acids: CASTLPPSEQYF. The CDR3 nucleotides read TGCGCCAGCACCCTACCCCCTTCCGAGCAGTACTTC. The rearrangement links TRBV5-1 to TRBJ2-7; no definite D call. Germline CDR1 reads SGHRS; CDR2 reads YFSETQ. CDR3 length: 12 residues. Trimming left V 6 bases short and J 6 bases short, with 13 bases between. Looking up the rest from reference TRBV5-1 and TRBJ2-7 gives the full variable domain: KAGVTQTPRYLIKTRGQQVTLSCSPISGHRSVSWYQQTPGQGLQFLFEYFSETQRNKGNFPGRFSGRQFSNSRSEMNVSTLELGDSALYLCASTLPPSEQYFGPGTRLTVT.

This clone has only a few counts. The chain couples TRBV11-2 to TRBJ2-5; possibly TRBD2 for D (6 bases). CDR3 length equals 18 residues. Germline V gives CDR1 SGHAT, CDR2 FQNNGV. V was shortened by 1 base and J by 3 bases, with 21 bases between the two germline ends. CDR3 coding DNA: TGTGCCAGCAGCTTAGGTGTGAATCTCTACGGAGGGGAAGAGACCCAGTACTTC. Residues: CASSLGVNLYGGEETQYF.

The CDR3 reads CASSYLRPGQGTDTQYF. The CDR3 coding sequence is TGTGCCAGCAGTTACTTACGACCGGGACAGGGAACAGATACGCAGTATTTT. The chain recombines TRBV27 with TRBJ2-3; 9 bases fit TRBD1. V gave up 4 bases and J gave up 3 bases; unmatched junction bases: 11. This CDR3 is built from 17 residues. Germline CDR1 reads MNHEY; CDR2 reads SMNVEV (reference sequence).

This clone appeared a single time. The V and J genes are TRBV5-6 and TRBJ2-3, with TRBD2 matching over 11 bases. V trimming: 0 bases; J trimming: 4 bases; junction bases outside the gene matches: 7. CDR3 length: 17 residues. Germline-derived CDR1 and CDR2 are SGHDT and YYEEEE. The CDR3 here is CASSLVPSGGPSDTQYF. Written as DNA, the CDR3 is TGTGCCAGCAGCTTGGTACCTAGCGGGGGGCCATCAGATACGCAGTATTTT.

This chain links TRBV6-1 with TRBJ2-7; D remains ambiguous. This CDR3 has 21 residues. Germline V gives CDR1 MNHNS, CDR2 SASEGT. V lost 1 base to trimming and J lost 3 bases, with 31 bases between them. This CDR3 reads CASSEVTLYVLRTENIYEQYF. The CDR3 nucleotides read TGTGCCAGCAGTGAAGTTACTCTGTACGTCCTTCGAACAGAAAACATCTACGAGCAGTACTTC.

CDR3 sequence: CASSRIRAGELFF. The DNA for the CDR3 is TGTGCCAGCAGCCGCATACGGGCCGGGGAGCTGTTTTTT. The chain is built from TRBV7-2 and TRBJ2-2; D ambiguous. There are 13 residues in the CDR3. The V end was cut by 5 bases, the J end by 6 bases, with 10 bases between. The V gene's germline CDR1 is SGHTA and CDR2 FQGNSA.

V gene TRBV6-1 combines with J gene TRBJ2-5; weak D call: TRBD1 (5 bases). CDR3 size: 14 residues. CDR1 is MNHNS and CDR2 is SASEGT in the germline V gene. Trimming shortened V by 6 bases and J by 0 bases, and 11 bases separated the two germline ends. The CDR3 region has the DNA TGTGCCAGCAGCTCCCGACAGTACCAAGAGACCCAGTACTTC. Protein: CASSSRQYQETQYF.

This chain links TRBV5-1 with TRBJ2-3; 10 nucleotides align to TRBD2. Germline CDR1 SGHRS, CDR2 YFSETQ. Unmatched junction bases numbered 6, after V lost 5 bases and J lost 0 bases. The CDR3 has 16 amino acids. The CDR3 DNA is TGCGCCAGCAGTGATAGCGGGGGGTCTAGCACAGATACGCAGTATTTT. Its translation: CASSDSGGSSTDTQYF.

V gene TRBV14 combines with J gene TRBJ2-1, with D hard to call. Germline CDR1 is SGHDN and CDR2 is FVKESK. With 4 bases removed from V and 7 bases from J, the gap between germline ends came to 11 bases. This CDR3 comprises 13 residues. The CDR3 is CASSPENKNEQFF. The CDR3 bases are TGTGCCAGCAGCCCGGAAAACAAGAATGAGCAGTTCTTC.

The chain couples TRBV9 to TRBJ2-5, with D perhaps matching TRBD2 (6 bases). Trimming pared 0 bases from V and 5 bases from J, leaving 11 bases between. The CDR3 is made up of 14 amino acids. Germline CDR1 SGDLS, CDR2 YYNGEE. DNA of the CDR3: TGTGCCAGCAGCGTAGCAGGCGGGATGGAGACCCAGTACTTC. The encoded protein is CASSVAGGMETQYF.

This rearrangement joins TRBV15 to TRBJ1-3, with TRBD1 matching over 10 bases. V was pared by 0 bases and J by 7 bases, with 6 bases of the junction left unmatched. The length of the CDR3 is 16 residues. Germline loops: CDR1 LNHNV, CDR2 YYDKDF (reference sequence). The CDR3 bases are TGTGCCACCAGCAGAGATCGGGACAGGGGTGAGAACACCATATATTTT. Translating gives CATSRDRDRGENTIYF.

The rearrangement uses TRBV7-9 and TRBJ1-4; D unresolved. Deletions cut 5 bases from V and 4 bases from J, with 5 bases between. This CDR3 is 12 amino acids long. The germline gives CDR1 SEHNR, CDR2 FQNEAQ (reference sequence). Here the CDR3 reads CASSDLNEKLFF. CDR3 bases: TGTGCCAGCAGCGATCTTAATGAAAAACTGTTTTTT.

This clone has only a few counts. The genes are TRBV7-9 and TRBJ2-7; perhaps TRBD1 as D (5 bases). Germline-derived CDR1 and CDR2 are SEHNR and FQNEAQ (reference sequence). Trimming shortened V by 1 base and J by 2 bases, and 9 bases separated the two germline ends. CDR3 length: 14 residues. This CDR3 is CASSLVDSTYEQYF. In DNA form, the CDR3 reads TGTGCCAGCAGCTTAGTCGACAGCACCTACGAGCAGTACTTC.